This T cell receptor (beta chain) was sequenced during a study of blood T cells in healthy people across ages. Study-wide results and limits: Higher diversity and more naive CD4+ cells were features of long-lived donors, compared to aged donors.

Germline lookup yields CDR1 SGHNT and CDR2 YYREEE (reference sequence). The CDR3 loop spans 14 amino acids. The V end lost 0 bases, the J end lost 7 bases, and 14 bases lay between the germline ends. A second PCR of about 6 to 11 cycles used a sample-barcoded 5' primer and a J-beta primer mix. Each TCR beta cDNA got a 12-nucleotide random molecular identifier. Researchers report that each sample yielded at least 2.5 million CDR3-containing paired-end reads. One entry per CDR3 protein, called by TCRdb with MiXCR from the 5' RACE reads. This sample has around 690,000 distinct CDR3 sequences, with approximately 50% found just once. As for this clonotype: The antigen is unknown.

Aged about 6 to 95, donors were systemically healthy Caucasians from Russia. This sequence originates from a man aged 55 to 70 in good health. The chain employs TRBV5-4 and TRBJ2-7; possibly TRBD1 for D (5 bases). Sample: blood. DNA for the CDR3: TGTGCCAGCAGCTTGGCCAAGGGGTTCGGGGAGCAGTACTTC. It codes for CASSLAKGFGEQYF.